The rows below give T cell receptor beta chains drawn from one sample of a study of OX40 agonist ivuxolimab in advanced cancers. Only in-frame clones appear in the TCRdb table, and some are missing; sequencing was by immunoSEQ multiplex PCR. This table holds 50,000 to 75,000 clones, roughly 90% found once. The sequencing here drew on CD4+ or CD8+ T cells sorted from blood, taken in a trial of the OX40 agonist ivuxolimab. The receptors here all came from an adult with an advanced solid tumor such as melanoma, head and neck, liver or kidney cancer. The CDR3 runs from the conserved cysteine through the conserved F or W. Each record gives: J gene, V gene, D gene, clone size, CDR3 DNA, CDR3 protein. A D gene is named only where the DNA matches it firmly. The size entry is marked missing in some rows and otherwise reads once, few, many or a size class.

>TRBJ1-4|TRBV6-6|TRBD1|NA
TGTGCCAGCAGCGACAGGGGAGGCGAAAAACTGTTTTTT
CASSDRGGEKLFF
>TRBJ1-2|TRBV5-8|NA|NA
TGTGCCAGCAGTGGAGCCTATGGCTACACCTTC
CASSGAYGYTF
>TRBJ2-7|TRBV11-2|TRBD1|NA
TGTGCCAGCAGCTTAGAGGCCGGGACAGGGGGCTACGAGCAGTACTTC
CASSLEAGTGGYEQYF
>TRBJ1-3|TRBV11-2|NA|NA
TGTGCCAGCAGCCGGTCTGGAAACACCATATATTTT
CASSRSGNTIYF
>TRBJ2-3|TRBV9|NA|NA
TGTGCCAGCAGCGTAGACCCCCGAGGGATCACAGATACGCAGTATTTT
CASSVDPRGITDTQYF
>TRBJ2-5|TRBV6-6|NA|NA
TGTGCCAGCAGTTACGGGGGCCAAGAGACCCAGTACTTC
CASSYGGQETQYF
>TRBJ1-2|TRBV19|NA|once
TGTGCCAGTATTACGGGGCCGTCGCGGAGTGGCTACACCTTC
CASITGPSRSGYTF
>TRBJ1-5|TRBV10-3|NA|NA
TGTGCCACCAACCTAGACAGACGAAATCAGCCCCAGCATTTT
CATNLDRRNQPQHF
>TRBJ1-6|TRBV7-9|TRBD1|NA
TGTGCCAGCAGCCCCGACAGGGCACAATCACCCCTCCACTTT
CASSPDRAQSPLHF
>TRBJ2-5|TRBV7-6|NA|NA
TGTGCCAGCAGCTTACAGGTCCAAGAGACCCAGTACTTC
CASSLQVQETQYF
>TRBJ1-4|TRBV9|NA|NA
TGTGCCAGCAGCGTGCTATCAACTAATGAAAAACTGTTTTTT
CASSVLSTNEKLFF
>TRBJ1-1|TRBV27|NA|NA
TGTGCCAGCAGGTCGTGGGGTGAGGCGAACACTGAAGCTTTCTTT
CASRSWGEANTEAFF
>TRBJ2-4|TRBV5-6|NA|NA
TGTGCCAGCAGCAGGACAGTAGCCAAAAACATTCAGTACTTC
CASSRTVAKNIQYF
>TRBJ1-5|TRBV10-3|NA|NA
TGTGCCACCGGATCTAATAGCAATCAGCCCCAGCATTTT
CATGSNSNQPQHF